The present T cell receptor (beta chain) was sequenced within a study of TET2 disruption in CD19-targeted CAR T cells (dated by TCRdb to about 2018). A note on the overall study: No additional inclusion criteria were applied, and the number of samples was determined by the original clinical trial design and by sample availability. What the study reported, not specific to this receptor: Conclusions about the CAR T cells of the patient were based on extensive analysis of a single subject.

Taken with the paper, the label for treatment or condition translates to: autologous CTL019 cells: CD19 CAR with 4-1BB and CD3 zeta domains. TCR zeta and 4-1BB costimulatory signaling domains were incorporated into the CD19 CAR. T cells for CTL019 manufacturing were collected from peripheral blood by leukapheresis. The DNeasy Blood and Tissue Kit was used to extract genomic DNA from pre-infusion T cells, peripheral blood, or sorted post-infusion T cells. Deep sequencing of the TCR beta chain was done using the immunoSEQ assay. In the paper's pipeline: Clonotype frequencies were computed using only productive TCR beta rearrangements. In TCRdb, the immuneACCESS table is reduced to in-frame sequences with V and J assigned. These tables do not hold every clone; where another copy was compared, an unresolved V gene accounts for under half, and the others remain unexplained. The V and J calls and clone size are taken from that table; D and trimming were inferred from the DNA. This sample's table has entries for around 30,000 clones. Together, the top ten hold around 1.9% of the sample.

CDR1 SNHLY and CDR2 FYNNEI are derived from the germline V gene. From V the trimming removes 4 bases and from J it removes 3 bases, while the gene matches leave 0 bases of the junction unaccounted for. From its cysteine to its phenylalanine, the CDR3 spans 13 amino acids. The DNA has 30 bases, all within the CDR3, and is read from base 1. Concerning this clone itself: Its antigen remains undetermined. The DNA ends 3 residues before the CDR3 does, and the rest of the CDR3 is filled in from the germline J gene.

The material sequenced was CD8- CAR+ T cells sorted from cultured blood T cells, taken for CD19 CAR T cell therapy. What this sample's cell subset or site label stands for: CD8-negative CAR-positive T cells from the infusion product. This clonotype was sampled from a man aged 65 to 79 with chronic lymphocytic leukemia. The rearranged segments are TRBV2 and TRBJ2-1; TRBD1 aligns with 7 central bases. CDR3 DNA, as far as it was read: TGTGCCAGCAGTGGGGACAGCTACAATGAG. Its coded protein is CASSGDSYNE. The CDR3 as a whole reads CASSGDSYNEQFF.